This T cell receptor (beta chain) emerged from a study of T cell repertoires in cytomegalovirus infection. Across the whole study: Public TCR beta signatures provided an indication of both CMV infection and a matching HLA type.

Each CDR3 protein is one row after TCRdb ran MiXCR on the reads. The sample holds 560,000 or so distinct CDR3 sequences; approximately 15% are singletons and the top ten take about 24%. The CDR3 totals 15 residues. Per the germline V gene, CDR1 is SGDLS and CDR2 is YYNGEE. Trimming removed 4 bases from V and 5 bases from J, with 17 bases in between. Turning to this clonotype: Its antigen is not known.

Study observations and caveats: Identification of carriers of CMV plus the relevant HLA was performed using cumulative public TCR beta family frequency. The response measured ex vivo was dominated by TCR beta clonotypes (HLA-C-restricted and CMV-specific).

This TCR was recovered from a human donor in good health (CMV status not recorded). Some clones in this sample may be carry-over from other donors' samples. This rearrangement joins TRBV9 to TRBJ2-3; unclear D gene. The material sequenced was CD8+ T cells from PBMCs. CDR3 region: CASSLGPSIRDTQYF. The DNA of the CDR3 is TGTGCCAGCAGCCTCGGTCCCTCGATCCGAGATACGCAGTATTTT.